This T cell receptor (beta chain) was obtained from a study of molecular identifiers for immune sequencing clone quantification. Deletions cut 0 bases from V and 2 bases from J, with 7 bases between. The germline V gene encodes CDR1 ENHRY and CDR2 SYGVKD. This CDR3 contains 14 residues. Each CDR3 protein gets one entry after TCRdb re-called the PCR reads with MiXCR. The sample lists 490,000 or so distinct CDR3 sequences, over 20% seen once, with about 0.84% in the top ten. The clonotype originates from a human donor in good health. Some libraries in this study had Jurkat cell RNA spiked in. The chain couples TRBV10-3 to TRBJ1-1; D unresolved. The sequenced material came from naive CD8+ T cells from blood, with Jurkat cell RNA spiked in. As for subset: FACS-sorted CD8+CD4-CCR7+CD45RA+ naive T cells. The DNA of the CDR3 is TGTGCCATCAGTGAGTCAACATCCAACACTGAAGCTTTCTTT. This sequence encodes CAISESTSNTEAFF.